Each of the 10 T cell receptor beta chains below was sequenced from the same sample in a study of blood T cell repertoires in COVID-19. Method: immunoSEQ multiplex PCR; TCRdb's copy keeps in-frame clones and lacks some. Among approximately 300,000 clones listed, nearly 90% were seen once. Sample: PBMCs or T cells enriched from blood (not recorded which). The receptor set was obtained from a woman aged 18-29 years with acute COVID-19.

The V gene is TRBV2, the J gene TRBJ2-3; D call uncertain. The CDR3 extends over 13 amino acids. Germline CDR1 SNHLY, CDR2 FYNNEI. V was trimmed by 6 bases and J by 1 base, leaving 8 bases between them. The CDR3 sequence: CASRDLGTDTQYF. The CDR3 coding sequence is TGTGCCAGCAGAGACTTGGGCACAGATACGCAGTATTTT.

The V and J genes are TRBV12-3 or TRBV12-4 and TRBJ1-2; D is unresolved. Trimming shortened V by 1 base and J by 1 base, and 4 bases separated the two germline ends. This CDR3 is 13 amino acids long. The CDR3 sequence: CASSLDSNYGYTF. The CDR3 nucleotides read TGTGCCAGCAGTTTAGACAGTAACTATGGCTACACCTTC.

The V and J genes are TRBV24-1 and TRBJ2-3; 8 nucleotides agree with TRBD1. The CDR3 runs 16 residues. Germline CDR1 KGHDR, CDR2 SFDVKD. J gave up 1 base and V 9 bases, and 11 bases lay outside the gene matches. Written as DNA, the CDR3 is TGTGCCACCGGGAGCCAGGGGGCGGCCGGCACAGATACGCAGTATTTT. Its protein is CATGSQGAAGTDTQYF.

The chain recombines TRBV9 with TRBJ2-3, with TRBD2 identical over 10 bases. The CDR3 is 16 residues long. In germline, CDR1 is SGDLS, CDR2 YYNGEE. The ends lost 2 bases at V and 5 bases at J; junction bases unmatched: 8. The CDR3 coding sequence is TGTGCCAGCAGCGTCCCCGTGGCTAGCGGGAGAGATACGCAGTATTTT. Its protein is CASSVPVASGRDTQYF.

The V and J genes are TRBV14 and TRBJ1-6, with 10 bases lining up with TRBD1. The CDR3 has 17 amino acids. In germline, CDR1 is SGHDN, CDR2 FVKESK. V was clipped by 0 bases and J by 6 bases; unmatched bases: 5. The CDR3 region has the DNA TGTGCCAGCAGCCAAGACTCCGGGACAGGGGTTAATTCACCCCTCCACTTT. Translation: CASSQDSGTGVNSPLHF.

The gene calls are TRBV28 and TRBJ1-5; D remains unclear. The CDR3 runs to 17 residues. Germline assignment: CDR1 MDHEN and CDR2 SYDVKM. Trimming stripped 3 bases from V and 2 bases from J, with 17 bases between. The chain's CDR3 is CASSFLEVSPRNQPQHF. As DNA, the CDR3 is TGTGCCAGCAGTTTCCTTGAGGTTTCGCCCCGCAATCAGCCCCAGCATTTT. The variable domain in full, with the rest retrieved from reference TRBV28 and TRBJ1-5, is DVKVTQSSRYLVKRTGEKVFLECVQDMDHENMFWYRQDPGLGLRLIYFSYDVKMKEKGDIPEGYSVSREKKERFSLILESASTNQTSMYLCASSFLEVSPRNQPQHFGDGTRLSIL.

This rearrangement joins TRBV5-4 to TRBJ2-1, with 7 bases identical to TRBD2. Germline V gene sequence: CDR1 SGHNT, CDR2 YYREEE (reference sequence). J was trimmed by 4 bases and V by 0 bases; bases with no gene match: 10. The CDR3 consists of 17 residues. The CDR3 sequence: CASSLARAGLDYNEQFF. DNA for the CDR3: TGTGCCAGCAGCTTGGCCAGAGCGGGATTGGATTACAATGAGCAGTTCTTC.

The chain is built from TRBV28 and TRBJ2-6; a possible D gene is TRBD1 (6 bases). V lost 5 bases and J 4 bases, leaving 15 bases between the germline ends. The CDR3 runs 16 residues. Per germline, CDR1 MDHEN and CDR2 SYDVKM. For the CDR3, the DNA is TGTGCCAGCAGTAGAACCGGACAGACCGGGGCCAACGTCCTGACTTTC. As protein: CASSRTGQTGANVLTF.

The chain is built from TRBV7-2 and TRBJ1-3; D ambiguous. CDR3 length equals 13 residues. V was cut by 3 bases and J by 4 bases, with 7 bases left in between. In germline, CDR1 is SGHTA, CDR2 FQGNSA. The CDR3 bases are TGTGCCAGCAGCTTTAGAGGGGGAAACACCATATATTTT. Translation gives CASSFRGGNTIYF. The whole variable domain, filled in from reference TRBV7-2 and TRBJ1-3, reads GAGVSQSPSNKVTEKGKDVELRCDPISGHTALYWYRQSLGQGLEFLIYFQGNSAPDKSGLPSDRFSAERTGGSVSTLTIQRTQQEDSAVYLCASSFRGGNTIYFGEGSWLTVV.

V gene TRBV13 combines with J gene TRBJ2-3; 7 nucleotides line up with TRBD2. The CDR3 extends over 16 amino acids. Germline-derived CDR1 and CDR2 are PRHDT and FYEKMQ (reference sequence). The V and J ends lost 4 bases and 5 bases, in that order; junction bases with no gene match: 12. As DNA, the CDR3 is TGTGCCAGCAGCTGGCAAGAGCGGGACTTAAAAGATACGCAGTATTTT. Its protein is CASSWQERDLKDTQYF.